The clone carrying this TCR beta chain was picked up a small number of times. Its antigen is not known. Unrecorded immune exposure was likely among donors, who were nominally healthy when sampled. V shed 7 bases and J shed 5 bases, with 13 bases lying between them. This CDR3 comprises 12 residues. CDR1 SGHDT and CDR2 YYEEEE come from the germline V gene. The sample comes from a study of cytomegalovirus exposure and HLA in healthy donors. The PCR contained 60 Vbeta and 13 Jbeta primers. The method was immunoSEQ multiplex PCR; TCRdb's version includes in-frame clones alone and lacks a portion of them. The sample has roughly 49,000 clones, about 77% seen once. General observations from the study: Among TCR beta chains of equal frequency, HLA-associated ones were more clonally expanded in a later analysis.

Sequencing was done on a sample of PBMCs. The clonotype originates from a woman in her thirties or forties in good health and CMV-seropositive. The chain is built from TRBV5-6 and TRBJ2-7; weak D call: TRBD1 (6 bases). The CDR3 protein is CASGSGVHEQYF. CDR3 DNA: TGTGCCAGCGGTTCAGGGGTTCACGAGCAGTACTTC.